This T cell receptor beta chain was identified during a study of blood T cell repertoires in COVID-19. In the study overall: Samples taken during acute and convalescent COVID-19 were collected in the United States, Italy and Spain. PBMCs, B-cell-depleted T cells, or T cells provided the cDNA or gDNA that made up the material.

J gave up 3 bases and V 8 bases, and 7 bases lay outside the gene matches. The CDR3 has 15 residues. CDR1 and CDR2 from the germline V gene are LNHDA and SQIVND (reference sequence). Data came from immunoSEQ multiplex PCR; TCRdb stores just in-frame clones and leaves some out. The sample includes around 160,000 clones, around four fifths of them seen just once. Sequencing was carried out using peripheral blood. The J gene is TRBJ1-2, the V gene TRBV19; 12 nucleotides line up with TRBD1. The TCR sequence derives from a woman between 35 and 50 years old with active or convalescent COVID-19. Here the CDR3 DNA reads TGTGCCAGTGGGGGACAGGGGGCGCCCCACTATGGCTACACCTTC. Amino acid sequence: CASGGQGAPHYGYTF.